This entry lists 20 T cell receptor beta chains sequenced from one sample in a study of identical twins. TCRdb re-derived calls from the 5' RACE reads in MiXCR, one entry per CDR3 protein. The table lists 400,000 to 500,000 distinct CDR3 sequences, around 15% of them singletons. This sample also belongs to another study, concerning yellow fever vaccine responses in identical twins.

Sequencing was done on a sample of CD4+ T cells sorted from blood. The receptors were gathered from a woman aged 18-29 years in good health.

There are a few counts of this clonotype. Written as DNA, the CDR3 is TGTGCCTGGAGCCTCGGGACTAGCGGTCAAGAGACCCAGTACTTC. Encoded protein: CAWSLGTSGQETQYF. The genes are TRBV30 and TRBJ2-5, with TRBD2 identical over 11 bases. V dropped 3 bases and J dropped 2; count of bases not matched to a gene: 5. The CDR3 sequence is 15 residues long. The germline gives CDR1 GTSNPN, CDR2 SVGIG (reference sequence).

V and J are TRBV9 and TRBJ1-3; 7 nucleotides line up with TRBD1. J gave up 0 bases and V 0 bases, and 3 bases lay outside the gene matches. The CDR3 consists of 16 residues. CDR1 SGDLS and CDR2 YYNGEE come from the germline V gene. CDR3 amino acids: CASSVAGTVSGNTIYF. DNA of the CDR3: TGTGCCAGCAGCGTAGCTGGGACAGTCTCTGGAAACACCATATATTTT.

The sample holds a few counts of this clonotype. The rearrangement uses TRBV7-2 and TRBJ2-1, with D possibly matching TRBD2 (6 bases). The CDR3 is made up of 17 amino acids. Germline V gene data show CDR1 as SGHTA and CDR2 as FQGNSA. V gave up 0 bases and J gave up 9 bases, with 21 bases separating them. CDR3: CASSLAGGAPYNGEQFF. The DNA of the CDR3 is TGTGCCAGCAGCTTAGCTGGAGGGGCTCCCTATAATGGTGAGCAGTTCTTC.

This clonotype was seen more than once but under ten times. The chain links TRBV4-2 to TRBJ2-2; 8 nucleotides line up with TRBD2. The length of the CDR3 is 17 residues. Trimming cost V 0 bases and J 1 base; bases outside gene matches: 4. Germline V gene lookup returns CDR1 LGHNA and CDR2 YNFKEQ. Here the CDR3 DNA reads TGTGCCAGCAGCCAAGATTGGCGGGGGGTGAACACCGGGGAGCTGTTTTTT. This gives the protein CASSQDWRGVNTGELFF.

The V call is TRBV6-2 or TRBV6-3, the J call TRBJ2-2; 9 bases are a match to TRBD2. CDR3 length: 19 residues. Trimming removed 0 bases from V and 4 bases from J; junction bases left unmatched: 12. Germline V gene lookup returns CDR1 MNHEY and CDR2 SVGEGT. The chain's CDR3 is CASSYSRGQAGGLTGELFF. The CDR3, as DNA: TGTGCCAGCAGTTACTCGAGGGGACAAGCGGGAGGACTCACCGGGGAGCTGTTTTTT.

The chain couples TRBV20-1 to TRBJ2-7; possibly TRBD2 for D (5 bases). The CDR3 loop spans 14 amino acids. Germline loops: CDR1 DFQATT, CDR2 SNEGSKA (reference sequence). The ends were cut back, 0 bases at V and 5 bases at J, with 14 bases in the middle. CDR3 sequence: CSARDPRGVHEQYF. In nucleotides, the CDR3 is TGCAGTGCTAGAGATCCCCGGGGAGTCCACGAGCAGTACTTC.

This clonotype showed up just a few times. CDR3 nucleotides: TGTGCCACCAGCAGAGGAGGGGTCAGTGAGCAGTTCTTC. Translation: CATSRGGVSEQFF. This rearrangement joins TRBV15 to TRBJ2-1, with D tentatively TRBD1 or TRBD2 (5 bases each). The CDR3 sequence is 13 residues long. Trimming pared 1 base from V and 9 bases from J, leaving 10 bases between. CDR1 LNHNV and CDR2 YYDKDF come from the germline V gene (reference sequence).

This clonotype was seen a handful of times. The genes are TRBV10-3 and TRBJ2-1, with D maybe TRBD2 (6 bases). The length of the CDR3 is 16 residues. V shed 0 bases and J shed 7 bases, with 16 bases lying between them. Germline values: CDR1 ENHRY, CDR2 SYGVKD. The CDR3 nucleotides are TGTGCCATCAGTGAGTCCCGGGACTTATCCTTTAATGAGCAGTTCTTC. Translating gives CAISESRDLSFNEQFF.

Many counts were recorded for this clonotype. V usage is TRBV6-2 or TRBV6-3 and J usage is TRBJ1-5; the match to TRBD1 covers 9 bases. This CDR3 is built from 13 residues. V gave up 5 bases and J gave up 7 bases; unmatched junction bases: 3. CDR1 and CDR2 (germline): MNHEY, SVGEGT. DNA of the CDR3: TGTGCCAGCAGTACAGGGGGCGCGCAGCCCCAGCATTTT. It translates to CASSTGGAQPQHF.

This clonotype has only a few counts. J is TRBJ2-1 and V is TRBV7-9, with D possibly matching TRBD2 (6 bases). The V and J ends lost 4 bases and 4 bases respectively, with 14 bases between them. Germline V gene data show CDR1 as SEHNR and CDR2 as FQNEAQ (reference sequence). This CDR3 region has 15 residues. The CDR3 loop is CASSYVGGPYNEQFF. The CDR3 DNA reads as TGTGCCAGCAGCTACGTCGGGGGACCTTACAATGAGCAGTTCTTC.

This clonotype was picked up many times. The rearrangement uses TRBV4-3 and TRBJ2-3; weak D call: TRBD2 (5 bases). The CDR3 has 13 amino acids. CDR1 is LGHNA, CDR2 YSLEER, per germline. V lost 4 bases and J lost 7, with 12 bases in between. CDR3 sequence: CASSPTRGYTQYF. CDR3 coding DNA: TGCGCCAGCAGCCCGACCCGGGGTTATACGCAGTATTTT.

The genes are TRBV11-1 and TRBJ2-6; a weak D match, TRBD1 (6 bases). The germline V gene has CDR1 SGHAT and CDR2 FQDESV (reference sequence). The CDR3 has 18 amino acids. Trimming took off 5 bases at V and 0 bases at J, with 17 bases between the two ends. CDR3 DNA sequence: TGTGCCAGCAGCGACACCCGACAGGTCCCCTCTGGGGCCAACGTCCTGACTTTC. Its translation is CASSDTRQVPSGANVLTF.

The gene calls are TRBV28 and TRBJ2-3; TRBD1 aligns across 8 bases. CDR1 is MDHEN and CDR2 is SYDVKM in the germline V gene. Trimming removed 5 bases from V and 3 bases from J; junction bases left unmatched: 7. The CDR3 is made up of 15 amino acids. The CDR3 region is CASSPRQGRTDTQYF. CDR3 DNA sequence: TGTGCCAGCAGTCCACGACAGGGGAGGACAGATACGCAGTATTTT.

This clonotype was seen a few times. The chain joins TRBV7-2 to TRBJ2-7, with 8 bases fitting TRBD1. This CDR3 comprises 15 residues. Trimming took 4 bases from V and 3 from J; bases not matched to a gene: 8. CDR1 and CDR2 (germline): SGHTA, FQGNSA. The CDR3 sequence: CASSSSPGTGYEQYF. For the CDR3, the DNA is TGTGCCAGCAGCTCCTCCCCCGGGACAGGCTACGAGCAGTACTTC.

This clonotype has a handful of counts. The V call is TRBV25-1, the J call TRBJ1-6, with D possibly matching TRBD1 (5 bases). CDR3 length equals 15 residues. Trimming stripped 6 bases from V and 6 bases from J, with 15 bases between. Germline lookup yields CDR1 MGHDK and CDR2 SYGVNS. CDR3 DNA: TGTGCCAGCAGGGAGCGGGACCTGAGTAATTCACCCCTCCACTTT. The encoded protein is CASRERDLSNSPLHF.

This clonotype was recorded many times. The chain couples TRBV3-1 to TRBJ2-1, with 11 bases aligning to TRBD2. Germline V CDR1 and CDR2: LGHDT, YNNKEL (reference sequence). The CDR3 contains 14 residues. With V trimmed by 2 bases and J by 8 bases, 2 bases remained unmatched. For the CDR3, the DNA is TGTGCCAGCAGCCAAACTAGCGGGAGCTATGAGCAGTTCTTC. This translates into CASSQTSGSYEQFF.

The genes are TRBV7-8 and TRBJ2-6, with 11 positions matching TRBD1. V shed 6 bases, J shed 4 bases, and the junction held 11 bases outside the gene matches. Germline V gene lookup returns CDR1 SGHVS and CDR2 FQNEAQ. CDR3 length equals 18 residues. The CDR3 region has the DNA TGTGCCAGCAGTCGTGGACAGGGGGCAAATCTCGGGGCCAACGTCCTGACTTTC. Translation: CASSRGQGANLGANVLTF.

This clonotype showed up many times. This chain links TRBV12-3 or TRBV12-4 with TRBJ2-1; D possibly uses TRBD1 or TRBD2 (6 bases each). Between the trimmed V and J ends, which lost 3 bases and 2 bases, there was a span of 8 bases. The CDR3 covers 14 residues. CDR3 region: CASSFRGPYNEQFF. The CDR3 region has the DNA TGTGCCAGCAGTTTTCGGGGGCCCTACAATGAGCAGTTCTTC.

This chain uses TRBV2 with TRBJ1-2, with no clear D. Trimming took off 1 base at V and 1 base at J, with 7 bases between the two ends. The CDR3 consists of 14 residues. The V gene's germline CDR1 is SNHLY and CDR2 FYNNEI. This CDR3 reads CASSEGVRNYGYTF. The DNA for the CDR3 is TGTGCCAGCAGTGAAGGAGTACGTAACTATGGCTACACCTTC.

This clonotype occurred many times. The chain recombines TRBV20-1 with TRBJ2-2, with no clear D. The CDR3 totals 13 residues. CDR1 and CDR2 (germline): DFQATT, SNEGSKA (reference sequence). The germline V and J ends were trimmed by 0 bases and 4 bases, with 6 bases remaining between them. The CDR3 loop reads CSARDRVTGELFF. CDR3 DNA sequence: TGCAGTGCTAGAGACCGGGTCACCGGGGAGCTGTTTTTT.